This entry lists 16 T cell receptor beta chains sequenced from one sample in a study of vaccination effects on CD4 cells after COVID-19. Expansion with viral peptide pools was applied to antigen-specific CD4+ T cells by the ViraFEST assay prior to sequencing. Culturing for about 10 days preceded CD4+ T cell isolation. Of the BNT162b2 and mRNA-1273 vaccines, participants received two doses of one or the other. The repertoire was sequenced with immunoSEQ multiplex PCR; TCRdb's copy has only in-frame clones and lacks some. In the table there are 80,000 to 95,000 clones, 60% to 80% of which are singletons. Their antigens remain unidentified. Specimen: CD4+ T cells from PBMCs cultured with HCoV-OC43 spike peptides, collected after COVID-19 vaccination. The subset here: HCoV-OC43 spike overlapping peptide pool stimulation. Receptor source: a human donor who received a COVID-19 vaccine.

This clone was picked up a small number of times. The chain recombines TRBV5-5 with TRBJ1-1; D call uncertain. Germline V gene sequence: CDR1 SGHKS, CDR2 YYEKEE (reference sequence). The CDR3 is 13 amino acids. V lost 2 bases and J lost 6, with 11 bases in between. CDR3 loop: CASSFDLAAEAFF. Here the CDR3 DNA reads TGTGCCAGCAGCTTTGATCTCGCCGCTGAAGCTTTCTTT. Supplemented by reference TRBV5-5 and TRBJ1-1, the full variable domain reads DAGVTQSPTHLIKTRGQQVTLRCSPISGHKSVSWYQQVLGQGPQFIFQYYEKEERGRGNFPDRFSARQFPNYSSELNVNALLLGDSALYLCASSFDLAAEAFFGQGTRLTVV.

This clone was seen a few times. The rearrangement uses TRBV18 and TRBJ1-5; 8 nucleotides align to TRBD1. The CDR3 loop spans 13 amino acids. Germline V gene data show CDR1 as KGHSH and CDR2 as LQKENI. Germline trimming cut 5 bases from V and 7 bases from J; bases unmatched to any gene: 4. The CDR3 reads CASSETGVQPQHF. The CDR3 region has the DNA TGTGCCAGCTCAGAGACAGGGGTGCAGCCCCAGCATTTT.

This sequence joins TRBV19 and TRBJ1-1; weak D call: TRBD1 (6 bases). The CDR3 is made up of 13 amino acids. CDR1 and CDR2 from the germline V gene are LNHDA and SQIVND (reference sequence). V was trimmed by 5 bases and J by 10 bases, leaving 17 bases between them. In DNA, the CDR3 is TGTGCCAGTAGTTTTTCTTCGACAGGCGTAGCTTTCTTT. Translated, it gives CASSFSSTGVAFF.

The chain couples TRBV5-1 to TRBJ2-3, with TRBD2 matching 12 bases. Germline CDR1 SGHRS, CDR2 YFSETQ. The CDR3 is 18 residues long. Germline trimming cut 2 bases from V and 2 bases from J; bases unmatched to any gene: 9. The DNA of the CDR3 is TGCGCCAGCAGCTTAACCGGACTAGCGGGGAGTTACACAGATACGCAGTATTTT. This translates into CASSLTGLAGSYTDTQYF.

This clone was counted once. Written as DNA, the CDR3 is TGTGCCAGCAGTGTCTTGCGGGGGGGCCGGGAGACCCAGTACTTC. This gives the protein CASSVLRGGRETQYF. V gene TRBV2 combines with J gene TRBJ2-5; TRBD2 matches at 9 bases. V lost 4 bases and J lost 5; bases outside the gene matches: 8. The germline V gene encodes CDR1 SNHLY and CDR2 FYNNEI. The length of the CDR3 is 15 residues.

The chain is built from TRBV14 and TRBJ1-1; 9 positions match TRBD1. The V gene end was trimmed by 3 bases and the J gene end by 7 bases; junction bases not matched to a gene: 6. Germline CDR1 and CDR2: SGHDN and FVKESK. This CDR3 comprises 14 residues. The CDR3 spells CASSQGTGPFEAFF. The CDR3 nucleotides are TGTGCCAGCAGCCAGGGGACAGGGCCATTTGAAGCTTTCTTT.

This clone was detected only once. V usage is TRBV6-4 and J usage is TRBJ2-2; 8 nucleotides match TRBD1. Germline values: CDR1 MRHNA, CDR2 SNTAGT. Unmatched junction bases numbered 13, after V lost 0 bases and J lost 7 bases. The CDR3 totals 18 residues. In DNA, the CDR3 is TGTGCCAGCAGTGACTCGCTACGCGTGCAGGGGGCCGGCGGGGAGCTGTTTTTT. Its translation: CASSDSLRVQGAGGELFF.

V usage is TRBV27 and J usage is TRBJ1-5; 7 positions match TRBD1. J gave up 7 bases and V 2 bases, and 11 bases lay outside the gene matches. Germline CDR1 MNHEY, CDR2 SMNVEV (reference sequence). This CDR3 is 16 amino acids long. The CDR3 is CASSLKGQFLKQPQHF. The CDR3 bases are TGTGCCAGCAGTTTAAAGGGACAGTTTTTAAAGCAGCCCCAGCATTTT.

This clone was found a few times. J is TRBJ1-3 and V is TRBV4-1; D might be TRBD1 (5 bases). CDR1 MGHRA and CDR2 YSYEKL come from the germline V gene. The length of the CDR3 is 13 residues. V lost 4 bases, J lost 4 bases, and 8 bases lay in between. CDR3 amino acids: CASSLGTGNTIYF. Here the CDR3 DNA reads TGCGCCAGCAGCCTCGGGACGGGAAACACCATATATTTT.

CDR3 DNA: TGCAGCGTTGGGGACGGTATGACCCAGTACTTC. Translation: CSVGDGMTQYF. The V gene is TRBV29-1, the J gene TRBJ2-5; D may be TRBD1 or TRBD2 (5 bases each). V lost 4 bases, J lost 7 bases, and 10 bases lay in between. Per the germline V gene, CDR1 is SQVTM and CDR2 is ANQGSEA. CDR3 length: 11 amino acids.

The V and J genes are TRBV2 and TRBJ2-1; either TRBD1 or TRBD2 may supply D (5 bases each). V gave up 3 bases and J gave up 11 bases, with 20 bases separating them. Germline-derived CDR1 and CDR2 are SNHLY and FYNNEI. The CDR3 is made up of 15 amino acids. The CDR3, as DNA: TGTGCCAGCAGTGAGGGGACCATCGGAAGCTTTAAGCAGTTCTTC. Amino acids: CASSEGTIGSFKQFF.

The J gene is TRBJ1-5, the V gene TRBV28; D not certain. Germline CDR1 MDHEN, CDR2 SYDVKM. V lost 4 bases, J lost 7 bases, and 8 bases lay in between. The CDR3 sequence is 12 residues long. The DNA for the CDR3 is TGTGCCAGCAGTTCCGCTAGCCAGCCCCAGCATTTT. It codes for CASSSASQPQHF.

The CDR3 nucleotides read TGTGCCAGGGGCGAGAACCCGGACAGGGGTGAGGAGACCCAGTACTTC. It is translated as CARGENPDRGEETQYF. The chain carries TRBV19 and TRBJ2-5; TRBD1 agrees at 9 bases. This CDR3 region has 16 residues. Unmatched junction bases numbered 16, after V lost 9 bases and J lost 5 bases. Looked up from germline, CDR1 is LNHDA and CDR2 is SQIVND (reference sequence).

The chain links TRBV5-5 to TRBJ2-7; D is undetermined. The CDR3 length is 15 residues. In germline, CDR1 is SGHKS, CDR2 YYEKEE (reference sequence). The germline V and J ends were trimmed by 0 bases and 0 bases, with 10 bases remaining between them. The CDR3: CASSLGPVSSYEQYV. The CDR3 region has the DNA TGTGCCAGCAGCTTGGGGCCGGTTAGCTCCTACGAGCAGTACGTC.

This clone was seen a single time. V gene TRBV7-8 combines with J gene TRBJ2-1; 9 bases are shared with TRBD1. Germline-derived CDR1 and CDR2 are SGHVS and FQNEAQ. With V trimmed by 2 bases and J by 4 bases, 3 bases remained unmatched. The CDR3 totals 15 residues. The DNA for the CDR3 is TGTGCCAGCAGCTTACTACAGGGGGCTTACAATGAGCAGTTCTTC. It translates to CASSLLQGAYNEQFF.

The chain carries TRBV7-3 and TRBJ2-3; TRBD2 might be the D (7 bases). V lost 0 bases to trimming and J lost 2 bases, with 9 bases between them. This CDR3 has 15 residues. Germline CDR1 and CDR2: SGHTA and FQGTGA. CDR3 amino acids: CASSLTAGHTDTQYF. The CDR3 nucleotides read TGTGCCAGCAGCTTAACAGCGGGACACACAGATACGCAGTATTTT. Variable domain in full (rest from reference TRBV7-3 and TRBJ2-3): GAGVSQTPSNKVTEKGKYVELRCDPISGHTALYWYRQSLGQGPEFLIYFQGTGAADDSGLPNDRFFAVRPEGSVSTLKIQRTERGDSAVYLCASSLTAGHTDTQYFGPGTRLTVL.